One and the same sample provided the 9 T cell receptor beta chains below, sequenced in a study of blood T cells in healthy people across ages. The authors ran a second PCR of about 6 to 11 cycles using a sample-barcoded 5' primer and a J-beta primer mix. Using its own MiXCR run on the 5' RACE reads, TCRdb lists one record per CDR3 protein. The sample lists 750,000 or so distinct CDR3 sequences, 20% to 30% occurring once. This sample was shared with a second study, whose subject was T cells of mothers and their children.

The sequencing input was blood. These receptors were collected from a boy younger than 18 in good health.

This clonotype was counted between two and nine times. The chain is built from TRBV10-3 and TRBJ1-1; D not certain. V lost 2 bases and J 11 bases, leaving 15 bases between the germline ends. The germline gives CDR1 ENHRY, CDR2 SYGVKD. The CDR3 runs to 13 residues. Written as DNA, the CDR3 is TGTGCCATCAGTGAGCCGGAGTTGGGTGGGGCTTTCTTT. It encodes CAISEPELGGAFF.

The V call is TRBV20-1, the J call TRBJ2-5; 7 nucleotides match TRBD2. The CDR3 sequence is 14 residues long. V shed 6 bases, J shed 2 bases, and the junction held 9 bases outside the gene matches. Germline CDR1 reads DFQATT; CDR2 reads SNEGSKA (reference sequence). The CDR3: CSAAGGGDQETQYF. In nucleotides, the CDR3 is TGCAGTGCCGCCGGTGGGGGGGATCAAGAGACCCAGTACTTC.

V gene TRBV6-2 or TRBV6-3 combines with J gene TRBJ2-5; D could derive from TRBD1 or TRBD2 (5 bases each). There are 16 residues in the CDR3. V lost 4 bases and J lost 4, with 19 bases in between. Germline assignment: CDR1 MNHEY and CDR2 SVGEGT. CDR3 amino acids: CASSLEGTATLETQYF. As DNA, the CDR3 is TGTGCCAGCAGTTTGGAAGGGACGGCGACCTTAGAGACCCAGTACTTC.

The CDR3 nucleotides are TGTGCCAGCAAACAACCTGACATCCTGAACACTGAAGCTTTCTTT. Translating it yields CASKQPDILNTEAFF. The J gene is TRBJ1-1, the V gene TRBV7-9; the D is unclear. This CDR3 is built from 15 residues. V was trimmed by 7 bases and J by 0 bases, leaving 15 bases between them. Germline values: CDR1 SEHNR, CDR2 FQNEAQ (reference sequence).

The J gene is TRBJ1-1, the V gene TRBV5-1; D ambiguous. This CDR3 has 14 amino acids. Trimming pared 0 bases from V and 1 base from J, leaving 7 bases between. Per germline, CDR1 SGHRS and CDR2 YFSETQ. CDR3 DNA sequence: TGCGCCAGCAGCTTGGATGGTTGGAACACTGAAGCTTTCTTT. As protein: CASSLDGWNTEAFF.

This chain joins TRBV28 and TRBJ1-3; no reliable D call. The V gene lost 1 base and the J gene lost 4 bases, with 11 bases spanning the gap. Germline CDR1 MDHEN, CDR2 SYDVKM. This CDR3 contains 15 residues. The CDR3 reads CASSLLQGMGNTIYF. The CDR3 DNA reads TGTGCCAGCAGTTTATTGCAAGGGATGGGAAACACCATATATTTT.

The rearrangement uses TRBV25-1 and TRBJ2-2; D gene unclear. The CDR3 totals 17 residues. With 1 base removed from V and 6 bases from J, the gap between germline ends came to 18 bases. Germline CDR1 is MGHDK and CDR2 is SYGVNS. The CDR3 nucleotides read TGTGCCAGCAGTGAATTAGCCCTGGGGTTAACTCCCGGGGAGCTGTTTTTT. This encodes CASSELALGLTPGELFF.

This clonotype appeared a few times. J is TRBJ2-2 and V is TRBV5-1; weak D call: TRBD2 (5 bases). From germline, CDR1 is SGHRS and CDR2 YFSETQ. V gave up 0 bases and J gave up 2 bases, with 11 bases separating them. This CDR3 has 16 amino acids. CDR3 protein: CASSLDWRTNTGELFF. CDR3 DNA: TGCGCCAGCAGCTTGGATTGGCGGACTAACACCGGGGAGCTGTTTTTT.

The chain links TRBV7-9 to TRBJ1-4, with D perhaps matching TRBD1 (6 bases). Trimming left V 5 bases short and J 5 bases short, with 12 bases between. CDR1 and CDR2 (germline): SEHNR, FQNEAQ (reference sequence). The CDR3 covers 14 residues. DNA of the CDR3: TGTGCCAGCAGCCCCGGGACATCGAATGAAAAACTGTTTTTT. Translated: CASSPGTSNEKLFF.